The rows below give T cell receptor beta chains drawn from one sample of a study of blood T cells in healthy people across ages. TCRdb fed the 5' RACE reads into MiXCR, producing one record per CDR3 protein. This sample yields about 640,000 distinct CDR3 sequences, of which roughly two fifths are seen a single time; 25% to 35% belongs to the top ten. The sequenced sample consisted of blood. These receptors were obtained from a man aged 80 or over in good health. CDR3s include the opening cysteine and the closing phenylalanine or tryptophan. D genes are given only for firm matches. The size field is filled for only some rows; it gives once, few, many or a size class.

D	V	J	size	DNA	CDR3
.	TRBV7-4	TRBJ2-7	many	TGTGCCAGCAGCAGCTACCGGGACGATTGGAGCTCCTACGAGCAGTACTTC	CASSSYRDDWSSYEQYF
.	TRBV2	TRBJ2-3	.	TGTGCCAGCAGTGGATGGGCTAGCGGCGAGAGGGGGGATACGCAGTATTTT	CASSGWASGERGDTQYF
.	TRBV10-1	TRBJ2-4	few	TGCGCCAGCAGTGAGTCAGGAAGGCAGGGCGGCCCGGGCGTAGCCAAAAACATTCAGTACTTC	CASSESGRQGGPGVAKNIQYF
.	TRBV28	TRBJ2-7	.	TGTGCCAGCAGTTTAGAATTAGGCGTAACCTCCTACGAGCAGTACTTC	CASSLELGVTSYEQYF
TRBD2	TRBV27	TRBJ2-3	few	TGTGCCAGCAGTTTATGGGGGGGGACTAGCGGCACAGATACGCAGTATTTT	CASSLWGGTSGTDTQYF
TRBD2	TRBV12-3/TRBV12-4	TRBJ2-1	.	TGTGCCAGCGCATCTCGGACTAGCCCCAATGAGCAGTTCTTC	CASASRTSPNEQFF
TRBD2	TRBV19	TRBJ2-1	once	TGTGCCAGTAGTATTGGGGCGGGGGGGCCAGAAAGTGAGCAGTTCTTC	CASSIGAGGPESEQFF
TRBD1	TRBV18	TRBJ1-4	few	TGTGCCAGCTCACCACCGGGACAGGGAGAGGAAAAACTGTTTTTT	CASSPPGQGEEKLFF
.	TRBV5-1	TRBJ2-3	many	TGCGCCAGCAGCTTGTGGGGCCCCACAGATACGCAGTATTTT	CASSLWGPTDTQYF
.	TRBV6-2/TRBV6-3	TRBJ1-1	few	TGTGCCAGCAGTTACCACGGGGCGCGGGGAACTGAAGCTTTCTTT	CASSYHGARGTEAFF
TRBD2	TRBV11-2	TRBJ2-5	few	TGTGCCAGCAGCTTAGTAACTAGCGGGGGAGAGACCCAGTACTTC	CASSLVTSGGETQYF
TRBD2	TRBV20-1	TRBJ2-3	.	TGCAGTGCCCAGGGTAGCGGGGCAAATCACACGGGCACAGATACGCAGTATTTT	CSAQGSGANHTGTDTQYF
TRBD2	TRBV7-2	TRBJ2-1	few	TGTGCCAGCAGCTTAGCGAGTACGGGAGGTCTCCCTAACTACAATGAGCAGTTCTTC	CASSLASTGGLPNYNEQFF
.	TRBV20-1	TRBJ2-1	.	TGCAGTGCAGAAGAAGGGCGTTCCACGTACAATGAGCAGTTCTTC	CSAEEGRSTYNEQFF
TRBD1	TRBV6-6	TRBJ2-1	.	TGTGCCAGCAGCTACGGCTCTAACCCGACAGGGCCCAATGAGCAGTTCTTC	CASSYGSNPTGPNEQFF
.	TRBV7-9	TRBJ1-2	.	TGTGCCAGCAGAGGATTAATGGGCGGCTACACCTTC	CASRGLMGGYTF
TRBD2	TRBV2	TRBJ2-7	.	TGTGCCAGCAGTGAAGCGCCTCGGGGGGCCTACGAGCAGTACTTC	CASSEAPRGAYEQYF
TRBD1	TRBV29-1	TRBJ1-1	few	TGCAGCGTTGAGATGGGACGAACCGGCGTGAAGGGGGCCATGAACACTGAAGCTTTCTTT	CSVEMGRTGVKGAMNTEAFF
.	TRBV2	TRBJ1-2	many	TGTGCCAGCAGACCTCTACGCGGCTACACCTTC	CASRPLRGYTF
TRBD2	TRBV20-1	TRBJ2-5	.	TGCAGTGCTAGAGATCCAACGCTAGCGGGGGGACTAAGTGAGACCCAGTACTTC	CSARDPTLAGGLSETQYF
.	TRBV5-1	TRBJ2-1	.	TGCGCCAGCAGCTTGTATTCCAATGAGCAGTTCTTC	CASSLYSNEQFF
TRBD2	TRBV2	TRBJ2-7	few	TGTGCCAGCAATCCCAGGGAGGGAACCTACGAGCAGTACTTC	CASNPREGTYEQYF
TRBD1	TRBV11-2	TRBJ2-7	.	TGTGCCAGCAGCCCCACGTCAGGACAGGGGGTGTACGAGCAGTACTTC	CASSPTSGQGVYEQYF
.	TRBV28	TRBJ2-7	few	TGTGCCAGCAGTTTAACAGGAGCCTACGAGCAGTACTTC	CASSLTGAYEQYF
TRBD2	TRBV20-1	TRBJ2-1	.	TGCAGTGTTAGACGTACTAGCGGGAGGGCCGTTGAGCAGTTCTTC	CSVRRTSGRAVEQFF
.	TRBV7-2	TRBJ2-5	.	TGTGCCAGCAGCGCCCGACGGCAGCGTGAGACCCAGTACTTC	CASSARRQRETQYF
TRBD1	TRBV7-9	TRBJ2-1	many	TGTGCCAGCAGCCCTCAGGGGGCCCCCTACAATGAGCAGTTCTTC	CASSPQGAPYNEQFF
.	TRBV6-2/TRBV6-3	TRBJ2-1	.	TGTGCCAGCAAGATCGACGGGACCGCCTACGAGCAGTTCTTC	CASKIDGTAYEQFF
TRBD1	TRBV7-2	TRBJ1-6	.	TGTGCCAGCAGCCCCCGGGGGACAGCCAGTAATTCACCCCTCCACTTT	CASSPRGTASNSPLHF
.	TRBV7-9	TRBJ2-7	.	TGTACCAGCAGCTTAGCAGCGATCCACGAGCAGTACTTC	CTSSLAAIHEQYF
TRBD1	TRBV6-2/TRBV6-3	TRBJ2-1	few	TGTGCCAGCAGCCCTTACGCCCGACAGGGATCGGAGTTCTTC	CASSPYARQGSEFF
.	TRBV7-2	TRBJ2-7	many	TGTGCCAGCAGCCCCCGGACCGGGACGTCCTACGAGCAGTACTTC	CASSPRTGTSYEQYF
TRBD1	TRBV6-1	TRBJ2-3	few	TGTGCCAGCATCAATCACAGGGGGGCAGATACGCAGTATTTT	CASINHRGADTQYF
.	TRBV7-9	TRBJ2-3	.	TGTGCCAGCAGCCCTGCAGTTACAGACACAGATACGCAGTATTTT	CASSPAVTDTDTQYF
.	TRBV29-1	TRBJ2-3	many	TGCAGCACAGGACCGGCAGATACGCAGTATTTT	CSTGPADTQYF
.	TRBV4-2	TRBJ2-3	.	TGTGCCAGCAGCCCGGGGACGGGCACGCAGTATTTT	CASSPGTGTQYF
.	TRBV6-1	TRBJ2-7	.	TGTGCCAGCGGGCGAGGGGGAGTTTACGAGCAGTACTTC	CASGRGGVYEQYF
.	TRBV25-1	TRBJ1-3	few	TGTGCCAGCAGTTTGGGGGGAGTAGTAGGAAACACCATATATTTT	CASSLGGVVGNTIYF
.	TRBV28	TRBJ2-3	.	TGTGCCAGCAGGGAAGCAGGAGGGTTCTCAGATACGCAGTATTTT	CASREAGGFSDTQYF
.	TRBV2	TRBJ1-6	.	TGTGCCAGCACCGAGGAACAGGCTAGTAATTCACCCCTCCACTTT	CASTEEQASNSPLHF
TRBD1	TRBV20-1	TRBJ1-2	.	TGCAGTGCTAGAGACCTAGACAGGGGGCGCTTCTATGGCTACACCTTC	CSARDLDRGRFYGYTF
.	TRBV30	TRBJ2-7	.	TGTGCCTGGAGGGAGCCGGGAACCCTGGGGGAGCAGTACTTC	CAWREPGTLGEQYF
.	TRBV20-1	TRBJ1-2	.	TGCAGTGCCAATCGAGGAGGGAATGGCTACACCTTC	CSANRGGNGYTF
TRBD2	TRBV6-2/TRBV6-3	TRBJ2-1	few	TGTGCCACACGGACTAGCGGAAATGAGCAGTTCTTC	CATRTSGNEQFF
TRBD2	TRBV7-3	TRBJ2-1	.	TGTGCCAGCAGCGACCTCGGGGCGGGAGTAAATGAGCAGTTCTTC	CASSDLGAGVNEQFF
TRBD2	TRBV20-1	TRBJ2-5	few	TGCAGTGCTGGCCGACTAGCGGTGTACCAAGAGACCCAGTACTTC	CSAGRLAVYQETQYF
.	TRBV28	TRBJ1-1	.	TGTGCCAGCAGTTATGGGGTGAGACGCCCTGAAGCTTTCTTT	CASSYGVRRPEAFF
.	TRBV29-1	TRBJ1-5	few	TGCAGCGTGGCAGGCGACAGTGGCAATCAGCCCCAGCATTTT	CSVAGDSGNQPQHF
TRBD2	TRBV5-1	TRBJ2-5	.	TGCGCCAGCAGCCCCCGGACTAGCGGGAGGTTTGCCCGTCAGTACTTC	CASSPRTSGRFARQYF
.	TRBV15	TRBJ2-7	.	TGTGCCACCAGCAGAAGGACAGAGCCCCACGAGCAGTACTTC	CATSRRTEPHEQYF
TRBD2	TRBV3-1	TRBJ2-1	.	TGTGCCAGCAGCCTATCACTAGCGACCAATGAGCAGTTCTTC	CASSLSLATNEQFF
.	TRBV15	TRBJ2-5	.	TGTGCCACCAGCAGACGTCAGGGCGAGGGGCCTATTGAGCAGTACTTC	CATSRRQGEGPIEQYF
TRBD1	TRBV5-1	TRBJ1-6	.	TGCGCCAGCAGCTCGGACAACAGGGGAAGGAATTCACCCCTCCACTTT	CASSSDNRGRNSPLHF
.	TRBV30	TRBJ2-6	few	TGTGCCTGGAAGGGGTTTGGGGCCAACGTCCTGACTTTC	CAWKGFGANVLTF
TRBD2	TRBV4-1	TRBJ2-2	.	TGCGCCAGCAGCCAAGAAGCGGGAGGACTGAACACCGGGGAGCTGTTTTTT	CASSQEAGGLNTGELFF
TRBD2	TRBV6-2/TRBV6-3	TRBJ2-1	few	TGTGCCAGCAGTTACACTAGCGGGAGTCCACACAATGAGCAGTTCTTC	CASSYTSGSPHNEQFF
.	TRBV5-1	TRBJ2-6	.	TGCGCCAGCAGCGCGGACAGTGGCTCTGGGGCCAACGTCCTGACTTTC	CASSADSGSGANVLTF